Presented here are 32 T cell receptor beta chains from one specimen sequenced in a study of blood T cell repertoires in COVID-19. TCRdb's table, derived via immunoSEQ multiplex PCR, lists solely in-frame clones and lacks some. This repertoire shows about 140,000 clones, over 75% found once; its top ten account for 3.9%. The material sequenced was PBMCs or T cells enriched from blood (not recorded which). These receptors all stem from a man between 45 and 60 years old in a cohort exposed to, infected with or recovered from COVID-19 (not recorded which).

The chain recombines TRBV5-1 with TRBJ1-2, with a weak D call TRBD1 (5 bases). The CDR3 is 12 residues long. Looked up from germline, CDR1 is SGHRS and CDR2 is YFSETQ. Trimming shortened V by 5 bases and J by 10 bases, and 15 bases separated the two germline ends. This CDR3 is CASSSDSYFYTF. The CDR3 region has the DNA TGCGCCAGCAGTTCAGACAGTTACTTCTACACCTTC.

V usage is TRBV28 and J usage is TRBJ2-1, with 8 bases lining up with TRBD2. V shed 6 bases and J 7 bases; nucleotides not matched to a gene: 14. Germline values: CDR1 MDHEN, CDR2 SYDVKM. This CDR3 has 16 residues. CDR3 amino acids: CASSSGGTQQRNEQFF. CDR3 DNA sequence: TGTGCCAGCAGCTCGGGAGGGACCCAGCAGCGGAATGAGCAGTTCTTC.

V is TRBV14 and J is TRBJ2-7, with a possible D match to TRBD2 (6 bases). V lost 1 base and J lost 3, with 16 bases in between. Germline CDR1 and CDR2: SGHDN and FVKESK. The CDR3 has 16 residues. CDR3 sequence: CASSQAPGTVLYEQYF. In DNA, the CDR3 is TGTGCCAGCAGCCAAGCACCGGGGACTGTTCTCTACGAGCAGTACTTC.

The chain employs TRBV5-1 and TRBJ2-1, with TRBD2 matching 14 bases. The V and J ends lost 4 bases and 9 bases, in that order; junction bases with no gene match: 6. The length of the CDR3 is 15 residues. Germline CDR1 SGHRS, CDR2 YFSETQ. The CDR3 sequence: CASSQGGLAGGEQFF. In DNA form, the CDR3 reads TGCGCCAGCAGCCAGGGAGGACTAGCGGGAGGTGAGCAGTTCTTC.

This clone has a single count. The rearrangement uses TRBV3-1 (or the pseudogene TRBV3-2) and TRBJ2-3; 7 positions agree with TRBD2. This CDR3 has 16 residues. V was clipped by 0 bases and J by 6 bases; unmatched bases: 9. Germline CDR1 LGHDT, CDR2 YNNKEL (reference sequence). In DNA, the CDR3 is TGTGCCAGCAGCCAAGATAGGGACTACCGGGGCGATACGCAGTATTTT. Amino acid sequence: CASSQDRDYRGDTQYF.

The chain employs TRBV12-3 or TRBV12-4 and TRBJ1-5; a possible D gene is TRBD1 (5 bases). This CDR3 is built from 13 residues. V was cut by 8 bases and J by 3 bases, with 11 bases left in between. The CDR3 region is CASGAASNQPQHF. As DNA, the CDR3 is TGTGCCAGCGGGGCAGCCTCCAATCAGCCCCAGCATTTT.

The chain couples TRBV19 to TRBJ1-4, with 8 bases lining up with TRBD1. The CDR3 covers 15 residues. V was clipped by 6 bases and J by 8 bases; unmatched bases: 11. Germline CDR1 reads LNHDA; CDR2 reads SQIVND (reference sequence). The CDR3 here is CASSFGQGRGEKLFF. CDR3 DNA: TGTGCCAGTAGCTTCGGACAGGGCCGTGGAGAAAAACTGTTTTTT.

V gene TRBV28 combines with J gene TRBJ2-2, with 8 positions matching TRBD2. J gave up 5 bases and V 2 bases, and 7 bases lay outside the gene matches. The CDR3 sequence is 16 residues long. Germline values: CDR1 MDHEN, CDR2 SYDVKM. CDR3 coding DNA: TGTGCCAGCAGTTTAGCCGGGAGGGCCGTAACCGGGGAGCTGTTTTTT. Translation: CASSLAGRAVTGELFF.

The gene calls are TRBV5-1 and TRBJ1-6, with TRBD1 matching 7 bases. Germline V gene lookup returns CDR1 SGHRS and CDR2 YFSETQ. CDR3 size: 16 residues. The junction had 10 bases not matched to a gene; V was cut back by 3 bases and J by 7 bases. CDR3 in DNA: TGCGCCAGCAGCTCCCAAATGACAGGGAGCAATTCACCCCTCCACTTT. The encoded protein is CASSSQMTGSNSPLHF.

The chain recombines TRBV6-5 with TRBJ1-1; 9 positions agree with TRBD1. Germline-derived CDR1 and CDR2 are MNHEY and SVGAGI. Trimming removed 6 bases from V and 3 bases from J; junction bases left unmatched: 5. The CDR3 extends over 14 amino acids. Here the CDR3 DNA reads TGTGCCAGCAGGGTAAGACAGGGGGACACTGAAGCTTTCTTT. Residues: CASRVRQGDTEAFF.

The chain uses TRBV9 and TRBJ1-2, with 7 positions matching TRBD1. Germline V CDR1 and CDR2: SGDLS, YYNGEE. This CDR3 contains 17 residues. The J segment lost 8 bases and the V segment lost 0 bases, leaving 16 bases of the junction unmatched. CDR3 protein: CASSVGQGDLLYEGYTF. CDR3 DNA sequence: TGTGCCAGCAGCGTAGGACAGGGCGACTTACTGTATGAGGGCTACACCTTC.

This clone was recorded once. In DNA, the CDR3 is TGTGCCTGGAGTGAGGGGCGGTCTGAAGCTTTCTTT. This encodes CAWSEGRSEAFF. This chain uses TRBV30 with TRBJ1-1, with a weak D call TRBD1 (5 bases). The CDR3 has 12 residues. From germline, CDR1 is GTSNPN and CDR2 SVGIG (reference sequence). V shed 1 base and J shed 6 bases, with 9 bases lying between them.

CDR3 in DNA: TGCGCCAGCAGCCAAGAAAGGGGTATAGCGCAGTATTTT. This codes for CASSQERGIAQYF. V gene TRBV4-1 combines with J gene TRBJ2-3; D possibly corresponds to TRBD1 (5 bases). V was pared by 0 bases and J by 10 bases, with 11 bases between. This CDR3 is 13 amino acids long. Germline V gives CDR1 MGHRA, CDR2 YSYEKL.

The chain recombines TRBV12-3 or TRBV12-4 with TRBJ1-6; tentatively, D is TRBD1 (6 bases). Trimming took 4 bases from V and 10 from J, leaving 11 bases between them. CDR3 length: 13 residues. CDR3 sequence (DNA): TGTGCCAGCAGTTCCAGGGGAGAATCACCCCTCCACTTT. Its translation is CASSSRGESPLHF.

CDR3 in amino acids: CASTFTRGNTEAFF. Written as DNA, the CDR3 is TGTGCCAGCACCTTTACCAGGGGGAACACTGAAGCTTTCTTT. This chain uses TRBV7-2 with TRBJ1-1; weak D call: TRBD1 (6 bases). The germline gives CDR1 SGHTA, CDR2 FQGNSA. V lost 7 bases and J 1 base, leaving 13 bases between the germline ends. The CDR3 covers 14 residues.

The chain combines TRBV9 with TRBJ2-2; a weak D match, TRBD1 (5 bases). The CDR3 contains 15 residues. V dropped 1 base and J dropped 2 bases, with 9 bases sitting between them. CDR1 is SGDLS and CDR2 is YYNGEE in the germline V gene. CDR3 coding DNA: TGTGCCAGCAGCGTACTAGGGGAAAACACCGGGGAGCTGTTTTTT. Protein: CASSVLGENTGELFF.

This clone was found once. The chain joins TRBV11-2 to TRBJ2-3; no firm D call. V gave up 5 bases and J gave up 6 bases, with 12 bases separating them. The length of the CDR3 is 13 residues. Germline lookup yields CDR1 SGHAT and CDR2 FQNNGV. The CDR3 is CASSPFPRDTQYF. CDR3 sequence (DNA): TGTGCCAGCAGCCCGTTCCCCCGTGATACGCAGTATTTT.

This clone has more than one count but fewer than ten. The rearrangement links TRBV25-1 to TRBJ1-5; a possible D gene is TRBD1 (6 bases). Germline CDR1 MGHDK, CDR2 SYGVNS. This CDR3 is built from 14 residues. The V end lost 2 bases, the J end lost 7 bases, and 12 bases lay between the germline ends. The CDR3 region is CASSEGETGQPQHF. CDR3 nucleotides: TGTGCCAGCAGTGAAGGGGAGACAGGACAGCCCCAGCATTTT.

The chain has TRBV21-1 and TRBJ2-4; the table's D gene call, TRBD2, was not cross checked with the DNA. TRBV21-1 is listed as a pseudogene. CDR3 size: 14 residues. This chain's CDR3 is CASAAGEGKNIQYF. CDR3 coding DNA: TGTGCCAGCGCGGCGGGGGAGGGCAAAAACATTCAGTACTTC.

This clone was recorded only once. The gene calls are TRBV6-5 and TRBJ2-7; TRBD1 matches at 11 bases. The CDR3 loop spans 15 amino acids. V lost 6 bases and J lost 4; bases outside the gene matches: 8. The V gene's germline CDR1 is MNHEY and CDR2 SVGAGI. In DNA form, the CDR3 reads TGTGCCAGCAGCCTCGGACAGGGGGCTTTATACGAGCAGTACTTC. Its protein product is CASSLGQGALYEQYF.

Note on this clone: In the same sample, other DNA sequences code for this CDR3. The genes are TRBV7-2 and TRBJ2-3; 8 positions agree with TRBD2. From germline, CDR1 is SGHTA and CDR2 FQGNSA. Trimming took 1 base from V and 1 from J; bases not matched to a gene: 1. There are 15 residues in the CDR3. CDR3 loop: CASSLGRGGTDTQYF. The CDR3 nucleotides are TGTGCCAGCAGCTTAGGGCGGGGGGGCACAGATACGCAGTATTTT.

The CDR3 DNA reads TGTGCCAGTACTCTTGGACAGGGGGTAGGTGGCTACACCTTC. Translating gives CASTLGQGVGGYTF. This chain joins TRBV19 and TRBJ1-2; TRBD1 matches 10 bases. Germline V gives CDR1 LNHDA, CDR2 SQIVND (reference sequence). The CDR3 spans 14 residues. Germline trimming cut 7 bases from V and 7 bases from J; bases unmatched to any gene: 9.

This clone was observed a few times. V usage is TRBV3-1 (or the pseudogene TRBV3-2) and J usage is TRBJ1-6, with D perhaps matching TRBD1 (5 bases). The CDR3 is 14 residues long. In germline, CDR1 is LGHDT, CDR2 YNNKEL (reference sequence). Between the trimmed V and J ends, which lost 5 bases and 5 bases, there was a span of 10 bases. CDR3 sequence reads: CASSRGSDNSPLHF. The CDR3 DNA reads TGTGCCAGCAGCAGGGGTTCCGATAATTCACCCCTCCACTTT.

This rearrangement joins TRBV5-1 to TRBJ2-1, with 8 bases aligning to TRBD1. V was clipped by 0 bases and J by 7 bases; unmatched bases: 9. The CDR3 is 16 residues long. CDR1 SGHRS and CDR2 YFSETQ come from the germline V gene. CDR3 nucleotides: TGCGCCAGCAGCTTGGATCCCGGGACAGGTAGGAATGAGCAGTTCTTC. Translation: CASSLDPGTGRNEQFF.

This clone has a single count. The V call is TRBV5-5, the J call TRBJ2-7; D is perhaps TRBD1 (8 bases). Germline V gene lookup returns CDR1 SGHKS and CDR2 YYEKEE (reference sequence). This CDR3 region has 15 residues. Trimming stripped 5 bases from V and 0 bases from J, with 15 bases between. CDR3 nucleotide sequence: TGTGCCAGCAGAGCGGGGACAGGAAGCTCCTACGAGCAGTACTTC. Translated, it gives CASRAGTGSSYEQYF.

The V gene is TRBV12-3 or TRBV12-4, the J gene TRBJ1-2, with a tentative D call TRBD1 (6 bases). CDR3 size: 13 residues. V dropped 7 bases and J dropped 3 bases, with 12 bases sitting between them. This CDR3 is CASTQGWDYGYTF. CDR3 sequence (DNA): TGTGCCAGCACCCAGGGGTGGGACTATGGCTACACCTTC.

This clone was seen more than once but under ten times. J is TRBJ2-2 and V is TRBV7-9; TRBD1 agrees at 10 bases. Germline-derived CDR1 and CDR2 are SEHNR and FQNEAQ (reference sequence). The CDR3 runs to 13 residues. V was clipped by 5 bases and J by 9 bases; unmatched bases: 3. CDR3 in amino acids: CASSQTGGRELFF. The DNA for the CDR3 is TGTGCCAGCAGCCAGACAGGGGGCCGGGAGCTGTTTTTT.

The CDR3 is CSARDTGVAFF. The CDR3 DNA is TGCAGTGCTAGAGATACAGGTGTAGCTTTCTTT. The chain links TRBV20-1 to TRBJ1-1; D possibly corresponds to TRBD1 (5 bases). CDR3 length: 11 residues. Trimming stripped 0 bases from V and 10 bases from J, with 9 bases between. Germline V gene sequence: CDR1 DFQATT, CDR2 SNEGSKA (reference sequence).

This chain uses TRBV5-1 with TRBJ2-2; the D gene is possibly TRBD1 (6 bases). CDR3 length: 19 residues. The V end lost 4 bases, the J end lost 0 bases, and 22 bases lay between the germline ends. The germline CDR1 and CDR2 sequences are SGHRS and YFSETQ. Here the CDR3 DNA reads TGCGCCAGCAGCCGATTAAAACAGGGCCTCCCATCGAACACCGGGGAGCTGTTTTTT. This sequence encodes CASSRLKQGLPSNTGELFF.

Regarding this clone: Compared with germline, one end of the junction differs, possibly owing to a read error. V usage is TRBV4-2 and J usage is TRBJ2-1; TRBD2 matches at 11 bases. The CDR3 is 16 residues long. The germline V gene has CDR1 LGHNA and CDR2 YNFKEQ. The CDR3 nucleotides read TGTGCCAGCAACCAAGTAGGACTAGCGGGCCACAATGAGCAGTTCTTC. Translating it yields CASNQVGLAGHNEQFF.

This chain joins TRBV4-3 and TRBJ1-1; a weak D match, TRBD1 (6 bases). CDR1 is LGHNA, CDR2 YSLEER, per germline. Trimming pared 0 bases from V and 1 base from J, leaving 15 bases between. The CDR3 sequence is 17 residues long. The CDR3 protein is CASSQDARGASNTEAFF. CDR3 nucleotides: TGCGCCAGCAGCCAAGACGCACGGGGGGCGTCGAACACTGAAGCTTTCTTT.

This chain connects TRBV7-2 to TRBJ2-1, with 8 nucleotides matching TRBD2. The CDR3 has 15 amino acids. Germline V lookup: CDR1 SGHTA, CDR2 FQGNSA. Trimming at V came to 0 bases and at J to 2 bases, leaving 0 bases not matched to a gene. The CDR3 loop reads CASSLASGAYNEQFF. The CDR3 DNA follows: TGTGCCAGCAGCTTAGCTAGCGGGGCCTACAATGAGCAGTTCTTC.